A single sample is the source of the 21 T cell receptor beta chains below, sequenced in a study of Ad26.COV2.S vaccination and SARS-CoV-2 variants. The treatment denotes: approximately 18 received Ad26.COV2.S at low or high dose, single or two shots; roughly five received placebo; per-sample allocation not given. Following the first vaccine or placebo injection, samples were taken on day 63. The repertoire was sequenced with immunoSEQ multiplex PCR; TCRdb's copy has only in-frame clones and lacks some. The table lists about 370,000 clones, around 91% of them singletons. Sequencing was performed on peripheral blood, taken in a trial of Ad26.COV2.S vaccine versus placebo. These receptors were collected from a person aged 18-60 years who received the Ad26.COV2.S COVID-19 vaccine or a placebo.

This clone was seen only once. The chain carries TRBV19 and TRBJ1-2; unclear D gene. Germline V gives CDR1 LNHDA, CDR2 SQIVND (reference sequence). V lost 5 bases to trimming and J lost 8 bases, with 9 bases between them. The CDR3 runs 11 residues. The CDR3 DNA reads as TGTGCCAGTAGTTCCGTTGGAGGCTACACCTTC. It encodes CASSSVGGYTF. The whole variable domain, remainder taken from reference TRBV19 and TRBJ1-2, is DGGITQSPKYLFRKEGQNVTLSCEQNLNHDAMYWYRQDPGQGLRLIYYSQIVNDFQKGDIAEGYSVSREKKESFPLTVTSAQKNPTAFYLCASSSVGGYTFGSGTRLTVV.

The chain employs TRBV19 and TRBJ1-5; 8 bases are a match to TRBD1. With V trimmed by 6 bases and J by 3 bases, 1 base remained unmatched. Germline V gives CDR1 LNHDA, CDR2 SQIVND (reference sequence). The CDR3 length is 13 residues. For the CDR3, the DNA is TGTGCCAGTAGGGACAGGGTCAATCAGCCCCAGCATTTT. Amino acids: CASRDRVNQPQHF.

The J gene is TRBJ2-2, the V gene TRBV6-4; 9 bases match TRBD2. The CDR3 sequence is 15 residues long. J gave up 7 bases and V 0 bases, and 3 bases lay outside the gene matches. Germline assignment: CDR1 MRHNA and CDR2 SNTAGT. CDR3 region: CASSDSGTSSGELFF. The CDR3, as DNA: TGTGCCAGCAGTGACTCCGGGACTAGCAGCGGGGAGCTGTTTTTT.

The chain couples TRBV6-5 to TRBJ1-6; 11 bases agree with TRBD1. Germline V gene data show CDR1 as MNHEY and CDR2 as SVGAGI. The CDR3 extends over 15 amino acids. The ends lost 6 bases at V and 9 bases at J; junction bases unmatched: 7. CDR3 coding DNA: TGTGCCAGCAGAGGGGACAGGGGGTCGGGTTCACCCCTCCACTTT. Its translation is CASRGDRGSGSPLHF.

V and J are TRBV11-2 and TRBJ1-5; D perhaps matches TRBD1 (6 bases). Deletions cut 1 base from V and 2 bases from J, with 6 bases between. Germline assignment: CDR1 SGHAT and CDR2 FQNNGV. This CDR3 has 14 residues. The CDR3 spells CASSLGTGNQPQHF. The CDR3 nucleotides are TGTGCCAGCAGCTTAGGGACAGGCAATCAGCCCCAGCATTTT.

The DNA of the CDR3 is TGTGCCAGCAGCTACAGACTAGCGGAGGGGTTACAGTTCTTC. Protein: CASSYRLAEGLQFF. The chain links TRBV5-4 to TRBJ2-1, with 9 bases matching TRBD2. CDR1 is SGHNT and CDR2 is YYREEE in the germline V gene (reference sequence). J gave up 13 bases and V 3 bases, and 11 bases lay outside the gene matches. The CDR3 length is 14 residues.

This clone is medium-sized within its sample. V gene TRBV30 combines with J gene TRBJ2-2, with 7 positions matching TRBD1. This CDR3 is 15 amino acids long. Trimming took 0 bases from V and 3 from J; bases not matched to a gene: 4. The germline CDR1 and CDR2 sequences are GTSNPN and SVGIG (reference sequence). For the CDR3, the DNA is TGTGCCTGGAGTGTACCCGGGACAGACACCGGGGAGCTGTTTTTT. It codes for CAWSVPGTDTGELFF.

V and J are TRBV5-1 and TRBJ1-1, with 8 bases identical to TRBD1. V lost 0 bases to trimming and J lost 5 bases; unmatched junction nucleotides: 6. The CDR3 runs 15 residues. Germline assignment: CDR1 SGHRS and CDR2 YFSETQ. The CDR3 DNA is TGCGCCAGCAGCTTGGCCGCAGGGGGCAATACTGAAGCTTTCTTT. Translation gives CASSLAAGGNTEAFF.

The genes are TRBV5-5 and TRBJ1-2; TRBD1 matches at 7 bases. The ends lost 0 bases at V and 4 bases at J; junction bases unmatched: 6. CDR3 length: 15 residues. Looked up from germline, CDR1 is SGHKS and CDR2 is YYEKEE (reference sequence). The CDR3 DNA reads TGTGCCAGCAGCTTGGGGGTGACAGGGATCTATGGCTACACCTTC. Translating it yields CASSLGVTGIYGYTF. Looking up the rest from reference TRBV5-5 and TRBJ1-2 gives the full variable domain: DAGVTQSPTHLIKTRGQQVTLRCSPISGHKSVSWYQQVLGQGPQFIFQYYEKEERGRGNFPDRFSARQFPNYSSELNVNALLLGDSALYLCASSLGVTGIYGYTFGSGTRLTVV.

CDR3 bases: TGTGCCAGCAGCCGGGACAACACTGAAGCTTTCTTT. Its protein product is CASSRDNTEAFF. The rearrangement joins TRBV11-3 to TRBJ1-1, with TRBD1 as a possible D gene (5 bases). This CDR3 is built from 12 residues. V was pared by 5 bases and J by 2 bases, with 6 bases between. The germline V gene has CDR1 SGHNT and CDR2 YENEEA.

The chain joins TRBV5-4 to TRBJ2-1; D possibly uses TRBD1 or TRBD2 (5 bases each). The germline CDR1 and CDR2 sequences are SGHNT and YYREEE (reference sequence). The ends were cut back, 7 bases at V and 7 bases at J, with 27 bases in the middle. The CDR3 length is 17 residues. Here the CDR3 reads CASHLGGQGVHINEQFF. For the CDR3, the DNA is TGTGCCAGCCACCTAGGAGGCCAAGGGGTCCACATAAATGAGCAGTTCTTC.

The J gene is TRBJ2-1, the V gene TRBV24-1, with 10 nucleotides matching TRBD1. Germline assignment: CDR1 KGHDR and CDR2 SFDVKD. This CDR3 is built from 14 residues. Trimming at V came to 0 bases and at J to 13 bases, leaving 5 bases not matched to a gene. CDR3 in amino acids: CATSDLRGDRGQFF. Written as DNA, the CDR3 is TGTGCCACCAGTGATTTGCGTGGGGACAGGGGCCAGTTCTTC.

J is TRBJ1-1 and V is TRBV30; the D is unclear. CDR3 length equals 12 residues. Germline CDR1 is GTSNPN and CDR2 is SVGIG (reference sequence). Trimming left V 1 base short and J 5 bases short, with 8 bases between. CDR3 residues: CAWSDWQTEAFF. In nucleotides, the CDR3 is TGTGCCTGGAGTGATTGGCAGACTGAAGCTTTCTTT.

The CDR3 is CASKGQGVTDTQYF. The CDR3 DNA is TGCGCCAGCAAGGGACAGGGGGTCACAGATACGCAGTATTTT. The chain joins TRBV10-1 to TRBJ2-3; 11 bases fit TRBD1. Germline lookup yields CDR1 WNHNN and CDR2 SYGVQD (reference sequence). V lost 7 bases, J lost 2 bases, and 2 bases stayed unmatched. This CDR3 is built from 14 residues.

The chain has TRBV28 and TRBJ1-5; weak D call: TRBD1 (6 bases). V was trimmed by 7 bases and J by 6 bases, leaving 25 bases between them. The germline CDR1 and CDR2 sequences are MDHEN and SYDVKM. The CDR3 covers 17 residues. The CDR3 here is CASTSLRGGARGQPQHF. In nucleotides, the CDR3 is TGTGCCAGCACCTCGCTCCGGGGGGGGGCGCGCGGTCAGCCCCAGCATTTT.

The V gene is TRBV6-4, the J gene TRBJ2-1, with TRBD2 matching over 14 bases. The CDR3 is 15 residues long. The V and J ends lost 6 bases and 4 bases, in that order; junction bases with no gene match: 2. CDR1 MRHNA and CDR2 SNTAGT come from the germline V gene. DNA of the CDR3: TGTGCCAGCAGCGGGACTAGCGGGGGATACAATGAGCAGTTCTTC. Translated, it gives CASSGTSGGYNEQFF.

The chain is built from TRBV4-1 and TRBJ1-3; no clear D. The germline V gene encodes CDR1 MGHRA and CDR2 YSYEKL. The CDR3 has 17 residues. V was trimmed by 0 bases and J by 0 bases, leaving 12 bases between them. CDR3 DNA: TGCGCCAGCAGCCAAGATATAGTGGGGAGCTCTGGAAACACCATATATTTT. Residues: CASSQDIVGSSGNTIYF.

The CDR3 here is CASSFWSLSSYNEQFF. In DNA, the CDR3 is TGTGCCAGCAGCTTTTGGTCCCTTAGCTCCTACAATGAGCAGTTCTTC. The chain uses TRBV7-9 and TRBJ2-1; D remains unclear. V dropped 3 bases and J dropped 0 bases, with 12 bases sitting between them. Germline CDR1 SEHNR, CDR2 FQNEAQ (reference sequence). The CDR3 contains 16 residues.

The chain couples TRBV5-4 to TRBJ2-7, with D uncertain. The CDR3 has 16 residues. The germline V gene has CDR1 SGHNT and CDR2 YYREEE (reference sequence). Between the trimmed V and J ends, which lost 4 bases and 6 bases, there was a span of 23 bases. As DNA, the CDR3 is TGTGCCAGCAGCACGGCCAGCACTGTGGTCACGGGCGAGCAGTACTTC. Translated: CASSTASTVVTGEQYF. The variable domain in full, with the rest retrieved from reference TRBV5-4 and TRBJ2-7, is ETGVTQSPTHLIKTRGQQVTLRCSSQSGHNTVSWYQQALGQGPQFIFQYYREEENGRGNFPPRFSGLQFPNYSSELNVNALELDDSALYLCASSTASTVVTGEQYFGPGTRLTVT.

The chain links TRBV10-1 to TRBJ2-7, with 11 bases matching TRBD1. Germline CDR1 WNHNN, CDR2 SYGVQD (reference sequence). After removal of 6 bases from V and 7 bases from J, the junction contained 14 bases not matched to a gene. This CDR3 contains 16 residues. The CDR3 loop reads CASRIGQGARVEEQYF. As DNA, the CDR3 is TGCGCCAGCAGGATCGGACAGGGGGCAAGGGTAGAAGAGCAGTACTTC.

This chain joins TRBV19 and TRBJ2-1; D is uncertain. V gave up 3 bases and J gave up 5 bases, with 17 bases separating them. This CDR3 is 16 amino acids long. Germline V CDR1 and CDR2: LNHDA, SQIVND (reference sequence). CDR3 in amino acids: CASSISSVRGHNEQFF. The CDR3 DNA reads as TGTGCCAGTAGTATTTCGAGCGTCCGCGGCCACAATGAGCAGTTCTTC.